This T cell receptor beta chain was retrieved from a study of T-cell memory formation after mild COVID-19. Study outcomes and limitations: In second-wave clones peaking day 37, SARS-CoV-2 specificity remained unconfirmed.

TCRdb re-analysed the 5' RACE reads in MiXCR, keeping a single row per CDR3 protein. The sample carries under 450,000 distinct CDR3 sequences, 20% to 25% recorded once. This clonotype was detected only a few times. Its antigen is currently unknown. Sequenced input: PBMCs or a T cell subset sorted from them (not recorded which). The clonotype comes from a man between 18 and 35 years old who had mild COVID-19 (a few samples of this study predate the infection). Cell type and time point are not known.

The DNA for the CDR3 is TGTGCCAGCAGGCCTACAGGGGGTGAAGCTTTCTTT. Translating it yields CASRPTGGEAFF. The chain carries TRBV6-5 and TRBJ1-1, with TRBD1 matching over 8 bases. This CDR3 spans 12 amino acids. Per germline, CDR1 MNHEY and CDR2 SVGAGI. The ends lost 6 bases at V and 7 bases at J; junction bases unmatched: 4.